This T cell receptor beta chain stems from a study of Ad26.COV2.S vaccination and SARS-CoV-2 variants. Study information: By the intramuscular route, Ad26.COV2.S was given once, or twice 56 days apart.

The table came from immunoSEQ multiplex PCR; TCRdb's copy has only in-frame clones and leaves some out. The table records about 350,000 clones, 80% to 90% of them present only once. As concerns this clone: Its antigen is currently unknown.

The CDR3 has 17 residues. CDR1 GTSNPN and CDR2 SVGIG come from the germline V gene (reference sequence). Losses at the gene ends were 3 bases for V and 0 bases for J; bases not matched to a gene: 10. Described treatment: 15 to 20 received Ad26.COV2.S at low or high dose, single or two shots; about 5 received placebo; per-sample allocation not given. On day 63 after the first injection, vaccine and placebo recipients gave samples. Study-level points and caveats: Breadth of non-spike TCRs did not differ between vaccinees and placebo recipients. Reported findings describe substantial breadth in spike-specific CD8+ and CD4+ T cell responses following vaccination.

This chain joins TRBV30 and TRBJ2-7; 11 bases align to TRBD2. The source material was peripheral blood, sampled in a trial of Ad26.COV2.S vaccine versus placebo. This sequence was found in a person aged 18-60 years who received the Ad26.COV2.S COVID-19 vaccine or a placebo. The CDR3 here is CAWRGLGTSGFSYEQYF. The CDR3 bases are TGTGCCTGGAGGGGCCTAGGGACTAGCGGATTCTCCTACGAGCAGTACTTC.